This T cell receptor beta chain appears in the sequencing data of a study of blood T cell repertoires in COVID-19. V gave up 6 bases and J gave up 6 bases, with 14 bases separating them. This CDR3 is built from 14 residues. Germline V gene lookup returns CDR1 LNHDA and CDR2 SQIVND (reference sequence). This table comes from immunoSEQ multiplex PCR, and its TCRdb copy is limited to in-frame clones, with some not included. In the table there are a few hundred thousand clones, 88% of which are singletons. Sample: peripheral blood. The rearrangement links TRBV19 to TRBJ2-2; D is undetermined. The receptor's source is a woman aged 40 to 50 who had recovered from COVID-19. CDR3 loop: CASRPQRLAGELFF. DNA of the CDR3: TGTGCCAGTAGGCCCCAGAGGTTAGCCGGGGAGCTGTTTTTT. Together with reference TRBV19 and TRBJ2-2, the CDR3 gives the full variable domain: DGGITQSPKYLFRKEGQNVTLSCEQNLNHDAMYWYRQDPGQGLRLIYYSQIVNDFQKGDIAEGYSVSREKKESFPLTVTSAQKNPTAFYLCASRPQRLAGELFFGEGSRLTVL.